Below, 4 T cell receptor beta chains from the same sample are listed, as sequenced in a study of human T cells and chemical hapten exposure. Time point denoted: patch test 1, 2 weeks after DPC sensitization. The treatment here: therapeutic diphenylcyclopropenone sensitization with weekly scalp DPC. TCRdb independently ran MiXCR on the RACE reads; one entry per CDR3 protein. The sample lists 180,000 or so distinct CDR3 sequences; approximately 15% were seen once. The sequencing used whole blood, collected in connection with sensitization to the hapten diphenylcyclopropenone (DPC). These receptors came from a woman aged 30 to 39 with alopecia areata. Some clones in this sample may be carry-over from other donors' samples.

This clonotype was counted between two and nine times. V usage is TRBV5-1 and J usage is TRBJ1-2; D perhaps matches TRBD1 (5 bases). In germline, CDR1 is SGHRS, CDR2 YFSETQ. The CDR3 loop spans 14 amino acids. Trimming pared 4 bases from V and 4 bases from J, leaving 14 bases between. CDR3 sequence reads: CASSLDNSGYGYTF. The CDR3 coding sequence is TGCGCCAGCAGCCTGGACAATTCCGGCTATGGCTACACCTTC.

This clonotype was observed a few times. This chain links TRBV7-2 with TRBJ2-7; weak D call: TRBD2 (5 bases). The V and J ends lost 0 bases and 2 bases respectively, with 17 bases between them. Germline CDR1 reads SGHTA; CDR2 reads FQGNSA. The CDR3 is made up of 17 amino acids. CDR3 in DNA: TGTGCCAGCAGCTTAGCTTACCGGCTGTTGGGAGCCTACGAGCAGTACTTC. It is translated as CASSLAYRLLGAYEQYF.

This clonotype has just a few counts. The chain employs TRBV12-3 or TRBV12-4 and TRBJ1-4; tentative D call: TRBD1 (6 bases). There are 17 residues in the CDR3. V dropped 1 base and J dropped 0 bases, with 12 bases sitting between them. In DNA form, the CDR3 reads TGTGCCAGCAGTTTAGTAGGACAGAGCTCAACTAATGAAAAACTGTTTTTT. As protein: CASSLVGQSSTNEKLFF.

The chain links TRBV28 to TRBJ2-7; tentatively, D is TRBD1 (5 bases). CDR1 is MDHEN and CDR2 is SYDVKM in the germline V gene. The CDR3 contains 14 residues. The germline V and J ends were trimmed by 2 bases and 6 bases, with 14 bases remaining between them. The CDR3 sequence: CASSLEPQGREQYF. CDR3 in DNA: TGTGCCAGCAGTTTAGAGCCTCAGGGTCGCGAGCAGTACTTC.